The present TCR beta chain was sequenced within a study of T cells in Graves' hyperthyroidism and ophthalmopathy (dated by TCRdb to about 2019). Turning to the overall study: To identify distinguishing TCR V-J signatures, a discovery cohort of around 100 patients was used, comprising 40 to 45 with Graves' ophthalmopathy and around 57 with stable Graves' hyperthyroidism. Prospective prediction of ophthalmopathy was tested in an independent validation cohort consisting of under 20 hyperthyroidism patients and over 15 patients who later progressed to ophthalmopathy. The approximately 90 discovery patients were randomly split 7:3 into training and test sets. The study also compared thyroid tissue and blood T-cell repertoires from roughly six Graves' hyperthyroidism patients. Following sampling, methimazole starting at 30 mg daily was given to hyperthyroidism patients, and high-dose intravenous methylprednisolone was given to ophthalmopathy patients. The paper reports TCR Vbeta CDR3 sequencing of some 140 peripheral blood samples: under 45 ophthalmopathy, roughly 74 hyperthyroidism and approximately 17 progressor patients. The investigation overall reported the following: Blood samples also contained most of the expanded thyroid clonotypes (frequency above 0.001), which suggests that blood repertoires may reflect thyroid immune responses. Sample size was not statistically predetermined, and blinding of investigators to group allocation was not performed. In validation, progression to ophthalmopathy was predicted by the model with around 71% sensitivity and 72.22% specificity, a median of around 6.5 months before onset. In cross-validation, a model built on a 13 V-J signature told ophthalmopathy apart from stable hyperthyroidism with approximately 91% sensitivity and about 81% specificity, and in testing the same model reached 80%/75%.

As encoded in the germline V gene, CDR1 is SGHTA while CDR2 is FQGNSA. The CDR3 sequence holds 16 residues, the cysteine and phenylalanine included. The DNA shown is the 48-base CDR3, in frame from base 1. After removal of 5 bases from V and 7 bases from J, the junction retains 9 bases not matched to a gene. Amplification of TCR beta CDR3 regions was carried out from RNA transcripts. The first round of RT-PCR for the TCR CDR3 was performed with the HTBI primer set and the Qiagen OneStep RT-PCR kit. The libraries were constructed in a second round of multiplex PCR and then size-selected and purified. Sequencing of the libraries was done on an Illumina HiSeq2000 using paired-end 100 bp reads. The paper's data handling went like this. SOAPnuke was used to process the raw data, removing reads that contained adapters or uncalled bases, had a mean Phred below 15, or lacked an exact match to the constant primer or identifier. High-quality paired reads were merged using COPE v1.2.5, and each unique nucleotide sequence was defined as a clonotype. MiTCR v1.1 was used to align the clonotypes against IMGT TRBV, TRBD and TRBJ reference segments. The analysis was restricted to V-J combinations with a frequency above 0.0001, which together covered roughly 99% of the repertoires. The TCS score was defined as the ratio of F50 (clonal expansion) to E x V (chaos), calculated using BLOSUM62-based TCRdist between CDR3 peptides within each V-J. Welch's t-statistics and random forest reduced roughly 500 V-J features to under 15, which were used in a naive Bayes classifier (R e1071). The Morisita-Horn index was used to measure how similar the thyroid and blood repertoires were. In-frame beta chains were kept once TCRdb had trimmed the public reads at Q25 with fastp and called clones with MiXCR. Rows merge per CDR3 protein into single entries with the most common DNA and genes. TCRdb's processing, not the authors', yielded these V and J calls. The sample has 550,000 to 700,000 distinct CDR3 sequences on record, roughly 50% of them singletons. The top ten clonotypes cover roughly 19% of the sample.

The study excluded patients with uncontrolled infections, other autoimmune diseases, pregnancy or lactation. Diagnoses relied on clinical symptoms, serum thyroxine and TRAb, thyroid ultrasound and orbital computed tomography. Total RNA was extracted using Trizol reagent, and RNA quality was assessed on an Agilent 2100 Bioanalyzer. This clonotype was seen only once. Its cognate antigen has yet to be identified. No much larger clonotype is one base removed from it; base qualities were not supplied. One read gives only weak evidence. The V and J segments used are TRBV7-2 and TRBJ1-6; 9 middle bases align to TRBD1. This TCR came from an adult woman with Graves' disease, either hyperthyroidism or ophthalmopathy (not recorded which). The sequenced sample consisted of peripheral blood or thyroid tissue (not recorded which). The DNA sequence reads TGTGCCAGCAGCCGCCGGACAGGGGAGGGAAATTCACCCCTCCACTTT. It encodes CASSRRTGEGNSPLHF.